These T cell receptor beta chains were read from a single sample in a study of shared clonotypes between healthy human individuals. Sequenced by immunoSEQ multiplex PCR; TCRdb stores in-frame clones only, minus some. The data contain about a million clones, over 75% of them singletons. Sample: memory CD4+ T cells sorted from blood. Receptors were obtained from a man in his late teens or twenties in good health. Both conserved end residues are part of each CDR3. D genes are given only for firm matches. Clone size is given for some rows only: seen once, a few or many times, or a class if the clone is expanded.

clone_size j_call v_call d_call cdr3_nt cdr3_aa
- TRBJ2-1 TRBV28 - TGTGCCAGCAGCCCCGACCCGTATAATGCGGAGCAGTTCTTC CASSPDPYNAEQFF
- TRBJ1-1 TRBV28 - TGTGCCAGCAGTTCAGGGGACACTGAAGCTTTCTTT CASSSGDTEAFF
- TRBJ1-2 TRBV7-3 - TGTGCCAGCAGCTTAGGAGAAGGGCGTGGCTACACCTTC CASSLGEGRGYTF
- TRBJ2-7 TRBV5-1 TRBD1 TGCGCCAGCAGCCTGACAGGGGTCGAGCAGTACTTC CASSLTGVEQYF
- TRBJ2-7 TRBV7-9 TRBD1 TGTGCCAGCAGCCCCGGGACAGGTCTCTACGAGCAGTACTTC CASSPGTGLYEQYF
- TRBJ2-7 TRBV11-2 TRBD2 TGTGCCAGCAGCCCAGGAACCCGACTAGCGGGAGGGACATCCTACGAGCAGTACTTC CASSPGTRLAGGTSYEQYF
once TRBJ1-2 TRBV10-3 TRBD1 TGTGCCATCAGTGAGACAGGGGTAGCTAACTATGGCTACACCTTC CAISETGVANYGYTF
few TRBJ1-6 TRBV9 - TGTGCCAGCAGCGTAGCTACGGGGGGCCCGAATTCACCCCTCCACTTT CASSVATGGPNSPLHF
- TRBJ2-7 TRBV19 TRBD1 TGTGCCAGTAGTATAGATGGACAGGGGTCCTACGAGCAGTACTTC CASSIDGQGSYEQYF
- TRBJ2-7 TRBV5-4 - TGTGCCAGCAGCCCCGGCTACGAGCAGTACTTC CASSPGYEQYF
- TRBJ1-1 TRBV5-6 TRBD1 TGTGCCAGCAGCTTGCGGACAGGGAACACTGAAGCTTTCTTT CASSLRTGNTEAFF
few TRBJ1-1 TRBV18 - TGTGCCAGCTCACAAGGGGGGACTACTGAAGCTTTCTTT CASSQGGTTEAFF
- TRBJ1-1 TRBV10-3 - TGTGCCATCAGGGGAAACACTGAAGCTTTCTTT CAIRGNTEAFF
- TRBJ2-7 TRBV6-1 - TGTGCCAGCAGTGAGACAGGTCCCTACGAGCAGTACTTC CASSETGPYEQYF
- TRBJ2-3 TRBV5-1 TRBD2 TGCGCCAGCAGCCTAGCGGTAACAGATACGCAGTATTTT CASSLAVTDTQYF
- TRBJ2-3 TRBV6-5 - TGTGCCAGCAGTTACATGCGGTCTAGCACAGATACGCAGTATTTT CASSYMRSSTDTQYF
- TRBJ2-5 TRBV6-1 TRBD2 TGTGCCAGCAGTCCGGGGGGGCCAAGTGTGTACTTC CASSPGGPSVYF
- TRBJ2-3 TRBV28 TRBD1 TGTGCCAGCAGTTTAGACAGGGGAGACGATACGCAGTATTTT CASSLDRGDDTQYF
few TRBJ2-3 TRBV6-1 - TGTGCCAGTGACAGGAGATTAAGCACAGATACGCAGTATTTT CASDRRLSTDTQYF
- TRBJ1-2 TRBV7-2 TRBD1 TGTGCCAGCAGCTTGGGAACCGACAGGGAGGGAGGCTACACCTTC CASSLGTDREGGYTF
few TRBJ2-2 TRBV5-8 - TGTGCCACCCCGTCGGAAGCTCGGGCCGGAGGGGAGCTGTTTTTT CATPSEARAGGELFF
- TRBJ2-3 TRBV5-4 TRBD2 TGTGCCAGCAGCTTGGATAGCGGGTGGGGAGGCACAGATACGCAGTATTTT CASSLDSGWGGTDTQYF
- TRBJ1-5 TRBV5-1 - TGCGCCAGCAGCTCGGCTGGACAGATCGGCCAGCCCCAGCATTTT CASSSAGQIGQPQHF
- TRBJ2-5 TRBV7-9 TRBD1 TGTGCCAGCAGCTCCGGGACAGGCTATGAGACCCAGTACTTC CASSSGTGYETQYF
- TRBJ2-2 TRBV7-2 TRBD2 TGTGCCAGCAGCTTAGTACTAGCGGGGAACACCGGGGAGCTGTTTTTT CASSLVLAGNTGELFF
- TRBJ1-4 TRBV18 - TGTGCCAGCTCACCACCTGGTCCAACTAATGAAAAACTGTTTTTT CASSPPGPTNEKLFF
- TRBJ2-7 TRBV6-5 TRBD1 TGTGCCAGCAGTATCGGACAGGGGGTCTACGAGCAGTACTTC CASSIGQGVYEQYF
- TRBJ1-2 TRBV5-8 TRBD1 TGTGCCAGCAGCACGGACAGGGGAGACGGCTACACCTTC CASSTDRGDGYTF
- TRBJ2-1 TRBV5-4 - TGTGCCAGCAGCCTCGTGTATACTGAGCAGTTCTTC CASSLVYTEQFF
- TRBJ1-3 TRBV25-1 TRBD1 TGTGCCAGCAGTGAGAGACAGGGGGAAGATGGAAACACCATATATTTT CASSERQGEDGNTIYF
- TRBJ2-5 TRBV2 TRBD2 TGTGCCAGCAAAGGGACGGGGGGGCGTCAGGAGACCCAGTACTTC CASKGTGGRQETQYF
- TRBJ1-5 TRBV18 - TGTGCCAGCTCACCGGGACAACTGAATCAGCCCCAGCATTTT CASSPGQLNQPQHF
- TRBJ1-6 TRBV11-2 TRBD1 TGTGCCAGCAGCTGGTACAGGGGTCATTCACCCCTCCACTTT CASSWYRGHSPLHF
- TRBJ2-1 TRBV6-6 TRBD2 TGTGCCAGCACCCTAGCGGGGTTATCCTACAATGAGCAGTTCTTC CASTLAGLSYNEQFF
few TRBJ2-5 TRBV5-1 - TGCGCCAGCAGTTCAACCTGGACCAACAACGAGAAGTACTTC CASSSTWTNNEKYF
- TRBJ2-7 TRBV11-3 TRBD1 TGTGCCAGCAGCCGGACGGACAGGGGAACCGGCGAGCAGTACTTC CASSRTDRGTGEQYF